This T cell receptor (beta chain) originates from a study of T cells in Graves' hyperthyroidism and ophthalmopathy. About this clonotype: Its matching antigen is unknown.

CDR3 length: 13 residues. Per germline, CDR1 SGHVS and CDR2 FQNEAQ. V was trimmed by 2 bases and J by 8 bases, leaving 10 bases between them. Study results and caveats: The authors' 13 V-J model separated ophthalmopathy from stable hyperthyroidism.

Patients between 18 and 65 years old had hyperthyroidism, newly diagnosed and lasting under 2 months. The study left out patients who had uncontrolled infection, other autoimmune disease, pregnancy or lactation. Using RNA transcripts as the source, TCR beta CDR3 regions were amplified. First-round RT-PCR with HTBI primers amplified the TCR CDR3 region. TCRdb re-called the multiplex PCR reads with MiXCR, one entry per CDR3 protein. Here the sample spans fewer than 600,000 distinct CDR3 sequences, 13% to 15% being singletons. The sequence was collected from a woman aged 40 to 50 with Graves' hyperthyroidism. Material for sequencing was blood. The chain has TRBV7-8 and TRBJ1-5; the D gene is possibly TRBD1 (5 bases). CDR3 in DNA: TGTGCCAGCAGCTTATGGGGGTTAAAGCCCCAGCATTTT. Its protein is CASSLWGLKPQHF.